This is a list of T cell receptor beta chains from one sample in a study of T-cell memory formation after mild COVID-19. One entry per CDR3 protein results from TCRdb running MiXCR on the 5' RACE reads. The profile shows roughly 600,000 distinct CDR3 sequences, roughly 18% of them singletons. The sequenced material came from PBMCs or a T cell subset sorted from them (not recorded which). All receptors derive from an adult woman who had mild COVID-19 (a few samples of this study predate the infection). Cell type and time point are not known. The CDR3 runs from the conserved cysteine through the conserved F or W. The D gene is left open where the match is weak. The size entry is marked missing in some rows and otherwise reads once, few, many or a size class.

TRBV30	NA	few	TRBJ2-5	CAWSRSGEETQYF	TGTGCCTGGAGTAGGTCAGGGGAAGAGACCCAGTACTTC
TRBV14	NA	NA	TRBJ2-4	CASSQVQTVSNIQYF	TGTGCCAGCAGCCAAGTCCAGACAGTTTCAAACATTCAGTACTTC
TRBV12-3/TRBV12-4	NA	few	TRBJ1-2	CASSPTSGAGYTF	TGTGCCAGCAGTCCCACTTCAGGGGCAGGCTACACCTTC
TRBV7-2	NA	many	TRBJ2-5	CASSPGAGDPQYF	TGTGCCAGCAGCCCGGGGGCGGGAGACCCCCAGTACTTC
TRBV7-8	NA	few	TRBJ2-6	CASSWYLGTPSSGANVLTF	TGTGCCAGCAGCTGGTATCTCGGGACCCCGAGTTCTGGGGCCAACGTCCTGACTTTC
TRBV4-2	TRBD2	NA	TRBJ2-1	CASSQGGGGNEQFF	TGTGCCAGCAGCCAAGGGGGCGGGGGCAATGAGCAGTTCTTC
TRBV15	NA	few	TRBJ1-1	CATSRASTLNTEAFF	TGTGCCACCAGCAGAGCTAGTACTCTGAACACTGAAGCTTTCTTT
TRBV6-2/TRBV6-3	NA	few	TRBJ2-6	CASALTGANVLTF	TGTGCCAGCGCCCTGACTGGGGCCAACGTCCTGACTTTC
TRBV6-5	NA	NA	TRBJ2-2	CASRAFTGELFF	TGTGCCAGCCGGGCCTTCACCGGGGAGCTGTTTTTT
TRBV2	NA	NA	TRBJ2-1	CASSGVRASEQFF	TGTGCCAGCAGTGGGGTCAGGGCCAGTGAGCAGTTCTTC
TRBV20-1	NA	NA	TRBJ1-2	CSARTSLYGYTF	TGCAGTGCCAGGACATCTCTCTATGGCTACACCTTC
TRBV7-9	TRBD2	NA	TRBJ2-1	CASSPRGTSGGALYNEQFF	TGTGCCAGCAGCCCCAGAGGGACTAGCGGGGGGGCTCTATACAATGAGCAGTTCTTC
TRBV7-9	NA	many	TRBJ2-5	CASSPSRWQLQETQYF	TGTGCCAGCAGCCCAAGTAGGTGGCAGCTACAAGAGACCCAGTACTTC
TRBV10-3	TRBD1	NA	TRBJ2-7	CAISEPGQGAKTYEQYF	TGTGCCATCAGTGAACCGGGACAGGGGGCTAAAACCTACGAGCAGTACTTC
TRBV7-9	TRBD1	few	TRBJ1-6	CASSYMTGGDSPLHF	TGTGCCAGCAGCTATATGACAGGGGGAGACTCACCCCTCCACTTT
TRBV29-1	NA	NA	TRBJ2-3	CSVVDPTFMDTQYF	TGCAGCGTAGTAGACCCTACGTTCATGGATACGCAGTATTTT
TRBV5-1	NA	NA	TRBJ2-3	CASSQRRDWTDTQYF	TGCGCCAGCAGTCAGCGTAGGGATTGGACAGATACGCAGTATTTT
TRBV4-1	TRBD2	NA	TRBJ2-3	CASSQPQLAGYKDTQYF	TGCGCCAGCAGCCAACCACAACTAGCGGGGTATAAAGATACGCAGTATTTT
TRBV19	NA	few	TRBJ2-7	CASNSGTENYEQYF	TGTGCCAGTAACTCCGGGACTGAAAACTACGAGCAGTACTTC
TRBV30	NA	NA	TRBJ1-1	CAWIVQGEAFF	TGTGCCTGGATAGTGCAGGGAGAAGCTTTCTTT
TRBV4-1	TRBD2	few	TRBJ2-1	CASSQDPLPGGAFEQFF	TGCGCCAGCAGCCAAGATCCCCTCCCCGGGGGGGCCTTTGAGCAGTTCTTC
TRBV3-1	NA	NA	TRBJ1-2	CASSQVRYTVRGYTF	TGTGCCAGCAGCCAAGTGAGGTACACTGTCCGCGGCTACACCTTC
TRBV18	NA	few	TRBJ1-1	CASSPPKPSTEAFF	TGTGCCAGCTCACCGCCCAAGCCGAGCACTGAAGCTTTCTTT
TRBV20-1	TRBD1	NA	TRBJ1-4	CSASVAGQGGKGKLFF	TGCAGTGCTAGCGTAGCCGGACAGGGGGGGAAGGGAAAACTGTTTTTT
TRBV6-6	NA	NA	TRBJ2-5	CASSYPGGGVQETQYF	TGTGCCAGCAGTTACCCGGGGGGCGGCGTTCAAGAGACCCAGTACTTC
TRBV20-1	NA	few	TRBJ1-3	CSASAGFGNTIYF	TGCAGTGCTAGTGCGGGCTTCGGAAACACCATATATTTT
TRBV5-6	NA	few	TRBJ2-1	CASSNLVGEQFF	TGTGCCAGCAGCAATCTGGTGGGAGAGCAGTTCTTC
TRBV11-2	TRBD2	few	TRBJ2-5	CASSLSGGLQETQYF	TGTGCCAGCAGCCTGAGCGGGGGCCTGCAAGAGACCCAGTACTTC
TRBV5-1	NA	NA	TRBJ1-1	CASSMGQSGEAFF	TGCGCCAGCAGCATGGGGCAGTCGGGAGAAGCTTTCTTT
TRBV5-1	TRBD1	many	TRBJ2-2	CASSLWTGNTGELFF	TGCGCCAGCAGCTTGTGGACAGGGAACACCGGGGAGCTGTTTTTT
TRBV20-1	TRBD2	few	TRBJ2-7	CSARESGRAVEQYF	TGCAGTGCTAGAGAAAGCGGGAGGGCCGTCGAGCAGTACTTC
TRBV11-3	NA	few	TRBJ2-1	CASSLDWMTDGVGYNEQFF	TGTGCCAGCAGCTTAGATTGGATGACGGATGGGGTCGGGTACAATGAGCAGTTCTTC
TRBV25-1	TRBD1	NA	TRBJ2-5	CASSGDRGVQETQYF	TGTGCCAGCAGTGGAGACAGGGGAGTCCAAGAGACCCAGTACTTC
TRBV6-2/TRBV6-3	TRBD2	NA	TRBJ2-1	CASRGTSDGEQFF	TGTGCCAGCAGGGGGACTAGCGACGGTGAGCAGTTCTTC
TRBV6-2/TRBV6-3	NA	few	TRBJ2-1	CASSYSSHEQFF	TGTGCCAGCAGTTACTCGAGCCATGAGCAGTTCTTC
TRBV9	TRBD2	NA	TRBJ2-1	CASSVGTSGSWDEQFF	TGTGCCAGCAGCGTAGGGACTAGCGGGAGTTGGGATGAGCAGTTCTTC
TRBV12-3/TRBV12-4	NA	few	TRBJ2-1	CASSSWGEKNNEQFF	TGTGCCAGCAGTTCCTGGGGTGAGAAAAACAATGAGCAGTTCTTC
TRBV20-1	TRBD2	NA	TRBJ2-1	CSASGQRGSSYNEQFF	TGCAGTGCTAGTGGCCAGCGGGGGAGCTCCTACAATGAGCAGTTCTTC
TRBV3-1	NA	many	TRBJ2-5	CASSPLDPQLYF	TGTGCCAGCAGCCCCCTCGACCCGCAATTGTACTTC
TRBV4-1	NA	few	TRBJ2-5	CASSQDTGYQETQYF	TGCGCCAGCAGCCAAGATACCGGGTACCAAGAGACCCAGTACTTC
TRBV10-3	NA	few	TRBJ2-5	CAISAAPTNQETQYF	TGTGCCATCAGTGCCGCTCCGACAAACCAGGAGACCCAGTACTTC
TRBV12-3/TRBV12-4	NA	few	TRBJ2-1	CASSLDEQFF	TGTGCCAGCAGTTTAGATGAGCAGTTCTTC